The T cell receptor (beta chain) under discussion was sequenced for a study of monozygotic twins with inflammatory bowel disease. The germline V gene encodes CDR1 SGHTA and CDR2 FQGNSA. The CDR3 runs 13 residues. For each CDR3 protein, TCRdb gives one entry from its re-call of the 5' RACE reads, without DNA. The specimen's table records approximately 400,000 distinct CDR3 sequences. The chain uses TRBV7-2 and TRBJ2-2. Input material: blood. The TCR originated in a human donor with ulcerative colitis or Crohn's disease, or a healthy co-twin of an affected twin (not recorded which). This chain's CDR3 is CASSRRYGGELFF.